The 28 T cell receptor beta chains below were found in one sample sequenced in a study of shared clonotypes between healthy human individuals. The repertoire was sequenced with immunoSEQ multiplex PCR; TCRdb's copy has only in-frame clones and lacks some. Of a few million clones listed, around 90% are singletons. The sequenced sample was naive CD4+ T cells from PBMCs. The subset here: CD45RA+ positively selected. These receptors were taken from a man aged 18 to 29 in good health. Some clones in this sample may be carry-over from other donors' samples.

The genes are TRBV19 and TRBJ2-1, with a tentative D call TRBD1 (6 bases). The CDR3 runs 16 residues. Germline CDR1 reads LNHDA; CDR2 reads SQIVND (reference sequence). Trimming took 10 bases from V and 0 from J, leaving 19 bases between them. CDR3 loop: CATVPDSFDSYNEQFF. The CDR3 nucleotides are TGTGCCACGGTCCCGGACAGTTTCGACTCCTACAATGAGCAGTTCTTC.

As to this clone: Additional DNA sequences in this sample encode the identical CDR3. The V call is TRBV6-1, the J call TRBJ1-2; D gene unclear. The CDR3 has 13 amino acids. CDR1 and CDR2 (germline): MNHNS, SASEGT. V dropped 1 base and J dropped 4 bases, with 7 bases sitting between them. In DNA, the CDR3 is TGTGCCAGCAGTGAAGGCCAGAGCTATGGCTACACCTTC. Residues: CASSEGQSYGYTF.

This clone appeared a single time. Compared with germline, one end of the junction differs, possibly owing to a read error. This chain connects TRBV5-5 to TRBJ2-7, with TRBD2 matching 9 bases. Germline values: CDR1 SGHKS, CDR2 YYEKEE (reference sequence). The CDR3 sequence is 14 residues long. The CDR3 coding sequence is TGTGCCAGCAGTTTGGGACTAGCCCCCTACGAGCAGTACTTC. This encodes CASSLGLAPYEQYF.

The chain's CDR3 is CASSLRRAVGTEAFF. The CDR3 DNA reads TGTGCCAGCAGCTTAAGGCGGGCTGTCGGCACTGAAGCTTTCTTT. This chain joins TRBV7-6 and TRBJ1-1, with D unclear. Between the trimmed V and J ends, which lost 2 bases and 4 bases, there was a span of 14 bases. CDR3 size: 15 residues. The germline V gene encodes CDR1 SGHVS and CDR2 FNYEAQ.

Only a few counts were recorded for this clone. Other DNA sequences in this specimen translate into the identical CDR3. The DNA for the CDR3 is TGCGCCAGCAGCTTGGCAGGGCTGGGGAACACTGAAGCTTTCTTT. This encodes CASSLAGLGNTEAFF. The chain joins TRBV5-1 to TRBJ1-1, with a weak D call TRBD1 (5 bases). CDR3 length equals 15 residues. V lost 0 bases and J 1 base, leaving 10 bases between the germline ends. Germline V gene lookup returns CDR1 SGHRS and CDR2 YFSETQ. The variable domain in full, completed from reference TRBV5-1 and TRBJ1-1, reads KAGVTQTPRYLIKTRGQQVTLSCSPISGHRSVSWYQQTPGQGLQFLFEYFSETQRNKGNFPGRFSGRQFSNSRSEMNVSTLELGDSALYLCASSLAGLGNTEAFFGQGTRLTVV.

The rearrangement links TRBV5-4 to TRBJ2-5, with 7 bases that match TRBD2. The V segment lost 6 bases and the J segment 5 bases; nucleotides outside the gene matches: 10. In germline, CDR1 is SGHNT, CDR2 YYREEE (reference sequence). The CDR3 covers 14 residues. CDR3 bases: TGTGCCAGCACAACCTCGGGAGGCGGGGAGACCCAGTACTTC. It encodes CASTTSGGGETQYF.

The V and J genes are TRBV29-1 and TRBJ2-7; TRBD2 might be the D (6 bases). Trimming shortened V by 7 bases and J by 0 bases, and 16 bases separated the two germline ends. The CDR3 extends over 14 amino acids. Germline V gene sequence: CDR1 SQVTM, CDR2 ANQGSEA. CDR3 coding DNA: TGCAGCGCACGAGGGCGGGGAAGCTCCTACGAGCAGTACTTC. It yields the protein CSARGRGSSYEQYF.

The chain employs TRBV5-1 and TRBJ1-3; no clear D gene. CDR1 and CDR2 (germline): SGHRS, YFSETQ. The CDR3 length is 15 residues. V lost 2 bases and J 0 bases, leaving 9 bases between the germline ends. In nucleotides, the CDR3 is TGCGCCAGCAGCTTATCCCACAACTCTGGAAACACCATATATTTT. As protein: CASSLSHNSGNTIYF. The variable domain in full, with the rest retrieved from reference TRBV5-1 and TRBJ1-3, is KAGVTQTPRYLIKTRGQQVTLSCSPISGHRSVSWYQQTPGQGLQFLFEYFSETQRNKGNFPGRFSGRQFSNSRSEMNVSTLELGDSALYLCASSLSHNSGNTIYFGEGSWLTVV.

Remarks on this clone: Within the sample, other DNA sequences also encode this same CDR3. V usage is TRBV4-1 and J usage is TRBJ2-5, with TRBD1 matching 7 bases. The length of the CDR3 is 14 residues. Germline V gene sequence: CDR1 MGHRA, CDR2 YSYEKL. After removal of 1 base from V and 5 bases from J, the junction contained 4 bases not matched to a gene. Here the CDR3 DNA reads TGCGCCAGCAGCCAAGGGGCAGGGGGTGAGACCCAGTACTTC. This encodes CASSQGAGGETQYF.

This chain connects TRBV4-2 to TRBJ2-4; D may be TRBD2 (5 bases). V shed 0 bases and J shed 1 base, with 10 bases lying between them. Per germline, CDR1 LGHNA and CDR2 YNFKEQ. CDR3 length: 16 residues. CDR3 bases: TGTGCCAGCAGCCAAGAATTAGCGCAGGCCAAAAACATTCAGTACTTC. Amino acids: CASSQELAQAKNIQYF.

V gene TRBV28 combines with J gene TRBJ2-7; TRBD2 is a possible D gene (7 bases). From germline, CDR1 is MDHEN and CDR2 SYDVKM. CDR3 length equals 11 residues. V shed 6 bases and J shed 10 bases, with 13 bases lying between them. The CDR3 protein is CASSSGGQQYF. As DNA, the CDR3 is TGTGCCAGCAGCTCCGGGGGGCAACAGTACTTC.

The count of this clone is one. V is TRBV5-4 and J is TRBJ2-7; no clear D. The germline CDR1 and CDR2 sequences are SGHNT and YYREEE (reference sequence). V was shortened by 4 bases and J by 4 bases, with 21 bases between the two germline ends. There are 16 residues in the CDR3. The CDR3 DNA is TGTGCCAGCAGCCCGGCGGTCGCCCGAGGAAGATACGAGCAGTACTTC. Translating it yields CASSPAVARGRYEQYF.

The rearrangement links TRBV7-3 to TRBJ2-1, with TRBD2 matching 7 bases. The V segment lost 3 bases and the J segment 7 bases; nucleotides outside the gene matches: 9. CDR1 SGHTA and CDR2 FQGTGA come from the germline V gene. This CDR3 spans 15 amino acids. As DNA, the CDR3 is TGTGCCAGCAGCTTCTCACCAGGACTAGGGAATGAGCAGTTCTTC. Encoded protein: CASSFSPGLGNEQFF.

The sample holds one count of this clone. The rearrangement joins TRBV18 to TRBJ2-1, with D possibly matching TRBD1 (6 bases). The CDR3 contains 13 residues. The germline CDR1 and CDR2 sequences are KGHSH and LQKENI. Between the trimmed V and J ends, which lost 3 bases and 12 bases, there was a span of 15 bases. CDR3 bases: TGTGCCAGCTCACCCATGACAGGTGCTGGGCAGTTCTTC. Its translation: CASSPMTGAGQFF.

This chain uses TRBV4-3 with TRBJ1-2, with 7 bases aligning to TRBD1. The CDR3 is 13 amino acids. With V trimmed by 5 bases and J by 5 bases, 5 bases remained unmatched. The germline CDR1 and CDR2 sequences are LGHNA and YSLEER. This CDR3 is CASSDTGVYGYTF. In DNA, the CDR3 is TGCGCCAGCAGCGATACAGGGGTATATGGCTACACCTTC.

The chain uses TRBV2 and TRBJ2-1; D gene unclear. Germline V gene lookup returns CDR1 SNHLY and CDR2 FYNNEI. The CDR3 is 13 amino acids. V lost 2 bases and J lost 10, with 12 bases in between. The CDR3, as DNA: TGTGCCAGCAGTGAAAGAATGATCTCCGAGCAGTTCTTC. This sequence encodes CASSERMISEQFF.

CDR3 nucleotide sequence: TGCGCCAGCAGCTTGGGCACAGTAACTAATGAAAAACTGTTTTTT. This translates into CASSLGTVTNEKLFF. The chain joins TRBV5-1 to TRBJ1-4; D is undetermined. The CDR3 has 15 residues. Germline V gene lookup returns CDR1 SGHRS and CDR2 YFSETQ. Trimming shortened V by 0 bases and J by 1 base, and 7 bases separated the two germline ends.

This chain connects TRBV28 to TRBJ2-3; D is unclear. CDR3 length: 14 residues. Per the germline V gene, CDR1 is MDHEN and CDR2 is SYDVKM. V dropped 8 bases and J dropped 0 bases, with 12 bases sitting between them. This CDR3 reads CASSRFPSTDTQYF. The CDR3 bases are TGTGCCAGCTCCCGCTTCCCCAGCACAGATACGCAGTATTTT.

The CDR3: CASGLGPYEQYF. The CDR3 DNA is TGTGCCAGCGGCCTAGGCCCCTACGAGCAGTACTTC. This chain connects TRBV7-2 to TRBJ2-7; D not resolved. V was clipped by 8 bases and J by 2 bases, with 10 bases between them. This CDR3 contains 12 residues. Germline V CDR1 and CDR2: SGHTA, FQGNSA.

The chain recombines TRBV7-2 with TRBJ1-5; D is ambiguous. The CDR3 contains 15 residues. Germline CDR1 reads SGHTA; CDR2 reads FQGNSA. V was cut by 4 bases and J by 7 bases, with 17 bases left in between. In DNA form, the CDR3 reads TGTGCCAGCAGCTCACTGGAGGGAGGAGCCCAGCCCCAGCATTTT. Amino acid sequence: CASSSLEGGAQPQHF.

The chain carries TRBV10-1 and TRBJ2-4, with a weak D call TRBD1 (6 bases). The germline V gene encodes CDR1 WNHNN and CDR2 SYGVQD (reference sequence). With 2 bases removed from V and 2 bases from J, the gap between germline ends came to 16 bases. The CDR3 consists of 17 residues. The CDR3 protein is CASSEAGTPFTKNIQYF. DNA for the CDR3: TGCGCCAGCAGTGAGGCCGGGACACCCTTTACCAAAAACATTCAGTACTTC.

The chain recombines TRBV6-5 with TRBJ2-1; TRBD2 aligns across 14 bases. From germline, CDR1 is MNHEY and CDR2 SVGAGI. Losses at the gene ends were 2 bases for V and 6 bases for J; bases not matched to a gene: 3. The CDR3 covers 16 residues. CDR3 nucleotides: TGTGCCAGCAGTTACCCCGGACTAGCGGGAGGCAATGAGCAGTTCTTC. Protein: CASSYPGLAGGNEQFF.

The table lists this clone with a count of one. This chain links TRBV5-1 with TRBJ2-1; 8 nucleotides align to TRBD2. CDR3 size: 16 residues. V trimming: 5 bases; J trimming: 10 bases; junction bases outside the gene matches: 17. Germline CDR1 and CDR2: SGHRS and YFSETQ. CDR3 DNA sequence: TGCGCCAGCAGTGACGCGGCGGGAGGTCAGTACGGAGAGCAGTTCTTC. It codes for CASSDAAGGQYGEQFF. Full variable domain (missing parts from reference TRBV5-1 and TRBJ2-1): KAGVTQTPRYLIKTRGQQVTLSCSPISGHRSVSWYQQTPGQGLQFLFEYFSETQRNKGNFPGRFSGRQFSNSRSEMNVSTLELGDSALYLCASSDAAGGQYGEQFFGPGTRLTVL.

This sequence joins TRBV9 and TRBJ2-1; D is unresolved. Trimming shortened V by 4 bases and J by 8 bases, and 19 bases separated the two germline ends. Germline assignment: CDR1 SGDLS and CDR2 YYNGEE. The CDR3 is 15 residues long. The CDR3 reads CASSPRATPEDEQFF. For the CDR3, the DNA is TGTGCCAGCAGCCCCCGGGCGACACCAGAGGATGAGCAGTTCTTC.

The CDR3 region is CASSPKAGGRETQYF. DNA of the CDR3: TGTGCCAGCTCACCAAAAGCGGGAGGTAGAGAGACCCAGTACTTC. This chain joins TRBV18 and TRBJ2-5, with 9 positions matching TRBD2. Germline V gene data show CDR1 as KGHSH and CDR2 as LQKENI. Trimming removed 2 bases from V and 4 bases from J; junction bases left unmatched: 5. The CDR3 contains 15 residues.

As concerns this clone: The same CDR3 also results from other DNA sequences found in this sample. The gene calls are TRBV28 and TRBJ1-5, with no clear D. Looked up from germline, CDR1 is MDHEN and CDR2 is SYDVKM. Between the trimmed V and J ends, which lost 4 bases and 4 bases, there was a span of 5 bases. The CDR3 consists of 12 residues. CDR3 nucleotides: TGTGCCAGCAGTTCGGCTAATCAGCCCCAGCATTTT. Its protein product is CASSSANQPQHF.

This chain connects TRBV11-2 to TRBJ2-7; TRBD2 might be the D (5 bases). This CDR3 region has 16 residues. Per germline, CDR1 SGHAT and CDR2 FQNNGV. The V end was cut by 3 bases, the J end by 5 bases, with 20 bases between. CDR3 DNA sequence: TGTGCCAGCAGCTTTCTCGGACGAGGGCGACTCCACGAGCAGTACTTC. Translated, it gives CASSFLGRGRLHEQYF.

The rearrangement uses TRBV2 and TRBJ2-3, with TRBD2 matching over 8 bases. J lost 4 bases, V lost 6 bases, and 6 bases had no gene match. This CDR3 has 14 residues. Germline V CDR1 and CDR2: SNHLY, FYNNEI. CDR3 sequence: CASRRAGEADTQYF. The DNA of the CDR3 is TGTGCCAGCAGGAGAGCGGGAGAGGCAGATACGCAGTATTTT. Filled out from reference TRBV2 and TRBJ2-3, the complete variable domain reads EPEVTQTPSHQVTQMGQEVILRCVPISNHLYFYWYRQILGQKVEFLVSFYNNEISEKSEIFDDQFSVERPDGSNFTLKIRSTKLEDSAMYFCASRRAGEADTQYFGPGTRLTVL.